The 5 T cell receptor beta chains below all came from one sample that was sequenced in a study of naive and memory T cell subsets. Two oligonucleotides, mixed equimolar, formed the beta constant-region primer covering TRBC1 and TRBC2. Nested alpha and beta constant-region primers with the SP2 primer drove four PCR rounds on ligated cDNA. TCRdb recomputed calls from the UMI-ligation and nested PCR reads with MiXCR, one row per CDR3 protein. The data show 120,000 or so distinct CDR3 sequences, roughly 36% seen once. The material sequenced was central memory CD4+ T cells from blood. These receptors all come from a human donor in good health.

This clonotype was picked up many times. The genes are TRBV10-3 and TRBJ2-3; 8 nucleotides agree with TRBD1. J was trimmed by 6 bases and V by 8 bases; bases with no gene match: 4. The CDR3 runs to 12 residues. The V gene's germline CDR1 is ENHRY and CDR2 SYGVKD. The chain's CDR3 is CAIGGTGDTQYF. CDR3 in DNA: TGTGCCATCGGGGGGACAGGCGATACGCAGTATTTT.

The gene calls are TRBV11-2 and TRBJ2-7; D is perhaps TRBD1 (6 bases). This CDR3 has 14 residues. The germline CDR1 and CDR2 sequences are SGHAT and FQNNGV. V dropped 3 bases and J dropped 1 base, with 10 bases sitting between them. Here the CDR3 reads CASSLNRVSYEQYF. CDR3 in DNA: TGTGCCAGCAGCTTGAACAGGGTATCCTACGAGCAGTACTTC.

V and J are TRBV11-2 and TRBJ2-1, with a tentative D call TRBD2 (5 bases). The V end was cut by 5 bases, the J end by 1 base, with 21 bases between. The germline V gene has CDR1 SGHAT and CDR2 FQNNGV. The CDR3 loop spans 18 amino acids. The CDR3 DNA reads as TGTGCCAGCAGCCTAGCTTTTGTAGGGAGCGATTCCTACAATGAGCAGTTCTTC. Translation: CASSLAFVGSDSYNEQFF. Combining the CDR3 with reference TRBV11-2 and TRBJ2-1 gives the whole variable domain EAGVAQSPRYKIIEKRQSVAFWCNPISGHATLYWYQQILGQGPKLLIQFQNNGVVDDSQLPKDRFSAERLKGVDSTLKIQPAKLEDSAVYLCASSLAFVGSDSYNEQFFGPGTRLTVL.

The V gene is TRBV5-1, the J gene TRBJ2-2, with D perhaps TRBD2 (6 bases). Deletions cut 5 bases from V and 1 base from J, with 15 bases between. The CDR3 is 16 amino acids. Germline assignment: CDR1 SGHRS and CDR2 YFSETQ. CDR3 region: CASRTGTAKNTGELFF. As DNA, the CDR3 is TGCGCCAGCAGAACTGGGACTGCTAAGAACACCGGGGAGCTGTTTTTT.

The rearrangement links TRBV29-1 to TRBJ2-2; 9 bases align to TRBD2. Per germline, CDR1 SQVTM and CDR2 ANQGSEA. CDR3 length: 14 residues. The CDR3 sequence: CGVAREGNTGELFF. The CDR3 coding sequence is TGCGGAGTAGCGCGGGAGGGGAACACCGGGGAGCTGTTTTTT.